The present entry profiles one T cell receptor (beta chain) with its context. The antigen it recognizes is unknown. No base quality values were provided; no much bigger clone lies one nucleotide off. The cohort was made up of roughly 670 healthy bone marrow donors. At the time of sampling, all cohort members were nominally healthy, though unrecorded immune exposures were likely present. The donor was CMV seropositive and was included in the group of almost 300 seropositive cohort members. Each donor provided a peripheral blood sample, and peripheral blood mononuclear cells were used for TCR beta sequencing. The Qiagen DNeasy Blood Extraction Kit was used to extract genomic DNA from the blood cell samples. This specimen belongs to a study of cytomegalovirus exposure and HLA in healthy donors (TCRdb year 2017). As for the study more broadly: An earlier analysis of 550 to 700 of the donors reported 250 to 300 Gb of sequence data and some 120 million unique TCR beta sequences from 150 million to 200 million T cells. Around 330 gigabases of sequencing data and 70 million to 95 million unique TCR sequences made up an early release that covered 500 to 700 HLA-typed donors. Of the roughly 420 genotyped donors, approximately 80% were placed in the genetic ancestry cluster associated with self-reported Caucasian donors. The aim of the study was to test whether cataloging public T cell receptors could identify signatures of past pathogen exposure. The study profiled the T cell repertoires of about 720 subjects by immunosequencing and related them to cytomegalovirus serostatus. In addition to the first cohort of several hundred subjects, a separate validation cohort of about 120 different subjects was used. High-throughput TCR immunosequencing, statistical association of individual TCRs with disease status, and machine learning were combined to predict cytomegalovirus infection status. To study patterns of TCR occurrence, a later analysis re-analyzed previously published TCR beta repertoires from 666 donors and added high-resolution HLA genotyping. Rather than drawing on any new phenotypic data, the later analysis identified candidate immune exposures from TCR beta sequences and the way those sequences occurred across donors. An earlier analysis of nearly 600 of the donors applied high-throughput TCR beta sequencing to assess whether each TCR beta V gene segment acted as functional or pseudogenic. Donor age, sex, ethnicity and CMV serostatus were compiled together with the repertoire data. Genome-wide SNP genotypes for about 60% of the roughly 670 donors were used in a later genetic analysis, which treated that subset as a discovery cohort. Every discovery cohort repertoire had been produced on one sequencing platform. HLA typing included class I and class II loci at four-digit resolution. The number of typed donors differed by locus: about 620-630 for A, B, C, DRB1 and DQB1; some 500 for DQA1; over 600 for DPA1; and approximately 450 for DPB1. Because of strong linkage in the cohort, roughly five DR-DQ haplotypes were treated as single units for association and clustering. Across around 400 genotyped donors of the cohort, an average of about 240,000 unique TCR beta nucleotide sequences per donor were sequenced, and 15% to 20% of those sequences were non-productive.

Beyond this particular receptor, the publication reports: In vitro tests confirmed that a few of the cytomegalovirus-associated TCR beta chains recognize cytomegalovirus antigens. The authors suggested that the approach could potentially be extended to other disease states and immunological phenotypes. An earlier analysis of approximately 590 of the donors showed that most TCR beta V segments appeared in productive rearrangements either about 87% or about 30% of the time, which broadly matched IMGT annotations. An association between a missense DCLRE1C variant and V-gene and J-gene trimming of TCR beta chains was found in a later genetic analysis and replicated in an independent cohort. According to a later analysis, parvovirus B19, influenza, CMV and Epstein-Barr virus appeared linked to several top co-occurrence clusters. This cohort had only TCR beta chains sequenced, and the lack of alpha or paired-chain data limited which features could be detected. The classifier was reported to diagnose cytomegalovirus status with high specificity and sensitivity in both the original cohort and the validation cohort. For the cohort, immune exposure information was limited to CMV serostatus. The study listed 150 to 200 TCR beta chains as associated with cytomegalovirus. Most TCR sequences were seen in very few donors, while some public TCRs were found in many individuals. Linkage disequilibrium might explain the correlated functional status among segregating V segments, but an unknown experimental factor could not be ruled out. Fewer than 20 rarely observed V segments, including chromosome 9 orphons, were excluded from the earlier analysis of some 590 of the donors because counts were too low. Assigning TCR associations to individual alleles was difficult when HLA alleles, especially DR and DQ, strongly co-occurred. Because some donors lacked HLA typing at each locus, the association tests relied only on the typed subset. A further reported finding was that TCR beta sequences accurately predicted the HLA-A and HLA-B alleles for most subjects in the first cohort. Some IMGT-functional V segments, including TRBV6-2 and TRBV6-3, could not be distinguished by the 87-base-pair reads and were therefore excluded. Specific HLA alleles were associated with about 17,000 TCR beta sequences at a false discovery rate of 0.05 in a later analysis. In a later genetic analysis, fewer N-insertions in productive TCRs were reported among donors in an Asian-associated ancestry cluster than the roughly 700-donor mean. A later analysis found that TCR association rates varied across HLA loci, with DRB1 alleles showing the most associated TCRs and HLA-C alleles the fewest. In a later analysis, HLA-associated TCR beta chains showed more clonal expansion and lower generation probabilities than non-associated chains that were equally common. A cluster of highly shared sequence variants was judged likely to be a technical artifact of the sequencing pipeline. According to a later analysis, most CMV-associated TCR beta chains appeared to be HLA-restricted, and the HLA associations seemed to be driven largely by CMV exposure. The presence/absence analyses assumed that sequencing depth was roughly uniform across donors, and that assumption may not be true.

Receptor libraries were prepared by the immunoSEQ multiplex PCR assay. For the multiplex PCR, a mixture combining 60 forward primers for TCR Vbeta segments and 13 reverse primers for TCR Jbeta segments was used. A multiplex PCR assay on genomic DNA amplified the CDR3 region of rearranged TCR beta genes. The Illumina HiSeq System was used to sequence the amplified TCR beta libraries as 87-base-pair reads. In the paper's pipeline: Across the 500 to 750 repertoires, a later analysis counted tens of millions of unique TCR beta chains, around 11 million of which were shared by at least two donors. Raw reads were error-corrected and collapsed into unique sequences with a nearest-neighbor algorithm that merged closely related sequences to remove PCR and sequencing errors. To assign V, D and J gene segments, CDR3 sequences were aligned to IMGT reference sequences. For a sequence to be retained, at least a six-nucleotide match to both a V gene segment and a J gene segment was required. Rearrangements were called productive when the CDR3 lacked stop codons and stayed in frame with V and J; all others were non-productive. CDR3 was defined by IMGT convention, running from the second conserved V-encoded cysteine to the conserved J-encoded phenylalanine. Sequences without an unambiguous match to a single V gene segment were excluded from the earlier analysis of 500 to 700 of the donors. In an earlier analysis of a few hundred of the donors, a V segment was called functional when productive rearrangements were above 56.7%, and segregating when the standard deviation between donors exceeded 5%. A statistical classification framework was built to diagnose cytomegalovirus status from the catalog of TCR beta chain sequences. A later analysis assigned V and J genes by comparing TCR nucleotide sequences with IMGT/GENE-DB human TR gene sequences. Using the TCRdist pipeline, a later analysis assigned CDR3 sequences along with most-parsimonious VDJ recombination scenarios. In a later analysis, each TCR beta chain was defined by its CDR3 amino acid sequence together with its V-gene family, and reads lacking a unique V-gene family were excluded. A later analysis removed several hundred highly shared, low-generation-probability nucleotide sequences to deal with suspected cross-contamination and a sequencing artifact. For each public chain, a later analysis derived a clonal expansion index from normalized ranks of inferred template counts within each repertoire. In a later analysis, generation probabilities were computed with a VDJ recombination model fitted to out-of-frame rearrangements, and the resulting probabilities were checked against IGoR. In a later analysis, hypergeometric tests were used to score TCR-TCR, TCR-HLA and TCR-CMV co-occurrence, with a repertoire-size bias correction applied to TCR pairs. To estimate false discovery rates, a later analysis permuted the HLA or CMV assignments 20 times. In a later analysis, co-occurring TCRs were grouped using DBSCAN, with TCRdist sequence similarity added in when clustering inside HLA-allele-positive subsets. For co-occurrence clustering, repertoires with fewer than 30,000 or more than 120,000 public chains were excluded, along with a handful of repertoires with anomalous nucleotide sharing. TCRdb's version of the immuneACCESS table is confined to in-frame rearrangements and falls short of the full clone set. An unresolved V gene accounts for under half of the shortfall where checked; the remainder is of unknown origin. The DNA gave D and trimming, while V, J and clone size come from that table. The sample table shows fewer than 90,000 clones, and 70% to 80% are seen once. The ten largest clones represent about 15% of the sample.

The CDR3 starts with the cysteine, ends with the phenylalanine, and has 14 residues. This entry keeps only the CDR3 DNA: 42 bases, framed from base 1. CDR1 and CDR2, looked up from the germline V gene (reference sequence), are SEHNR and FQNEAQ. Deletion took 3 bases off V and 0 bases off J, with a span of 9 bases between the germline ends. This receptor was taken from a woman aged 40 to 55 in good health and CMV-seropositive. Source material: PBMCs. This receptor chain uses TRBV7-9 and TRBJ2-7; the D gene is perhaps TRBD1, from 5 matching bases. The DNA sequence follows: TGTGCCAGCAGCTTGGACACCACCTCCTACGAGCAGTACTTC. The resulting protein is CASSLDTTSYEQYF. Reference TRBV7-9 and TRBJ2-7 proteins supply the regions before and after the CDR3; the full variable domain is: DTGVSQNPRHKITKRGQNVTFRCDPISEHNRLYWYRQTLGQGPEFLTYFQNEAQLEKSRLLSDRFSAERPKGSFSTLEIQRTEQGDSAMYLCASSLDTTSYEQYFGPGTRLTVT.